A single sample gave rise to the 9 T cell receptor beta chains below, sequenced in a study of blood T cell repertoires in COVID-19. Some clones are missing from TCRdb's copy, which holds only in-frame ones; the method was immunoSEQ multiplex PCR. The sample lists approximately 80,000 clones; approximately 85% were seen once. The sample was peripheral blood. These TCRs come from a human donor in a cohort sampled during active COVID-19.

The V gene is TRBV9, the J gene TRBJ2-3; TRBD2 might be the D (5 bases). Germline V lookup: CDR1 SGDLS, CDR2 YYNGEE. This CDR3 contains 13 residues. V lost 4 bases and J 7 bases, leaving 13 bases between the germline ends. The chain's CDR3 is CASSLSASNTQYF. The CDR3 coding sequence is TGTGCCAGCAGCCTTAGCGCTTCCAATACGCAGTATTTT.

The J gene is TRBJ2-1, the V gene TRBV4-1; TRBD2 matches at 9 bases. The J segment lost 10 bases and the V segment lost 4 bases, leaving 26 bases of the junction unmatched. In germline, CDR1 is MGHRA, CDR2 YSYEKL. CDR3 size: 20 residues. DNA for the CDR3: TGCGCCAGCAGCCGTTCCCCCCCCACTGTTAACGCGGGGGGGCGCGGGGAGCAGTTCTTC. It encodes CASSRSPPTVNAGGRGEQFF.

V gene TRBV19 combines with J gene TRBJ1-5; D uncertain. Trimming removed 4 bases from V and 9 bases from J, with 7 bases in between. The CDR3 is 11 residues long. The germline gives CDR1 LNHDA, CDR2 SQIVND (reference sequence). CDR3 amino acids: CASSSRGPQHF. The CDR3 DNA is TGTGCCAGTAGTAGCAGAGGGCCCCAGCATTTT.

The chain couples TRBV5-1 to TRBJ1-2; 8 bases fit TRBD1. V shed 3 bases and J 3 bases; nucleotides not matched to a gene: 4. Germline-derived CDR1 and CDR2 are SGHRS and YFSETQ. The CDR3 has 14 amino acids. CDR3 bases: TGCGCCAGCAGCTCTCCGGGACAGGACTATGGCTACACCTTC. It translates to CASSSPGQDYGYTF.

The chain carries TRBV2 and TRBJ2-4; D perhaps matches TRBD2 (6 bases). Germline CDR1 SNHLY, CDR2 FYNNEI. The CDR3 length is 12 residues. V was shortened by 2 bases and J by 15 bases, with 14 bases between the two germline ends. The CDR3 nucleotides are TGTGCCAGCAGTGAAACGGGGGTCGTTCCGTACTTC. Amino acids: CASSETGVVPYF.

The chain is built from TRBV7-2 and TRBJ1-1; D might be TRBD1 (6 bases). The CDR3 is 12 residues long. Germline CDR1 SGHTA, CDR2 FQGNSA. V shed 8 bases and J shed 4 bases, with 11 bases lying between them. The CDR3 coding sequence is TGTGCCAGCGGGGGGGGCAGCACTGAAGCTTTCTTT. Translation gives CASGGGSTEAFF.

The chain couples TRBV7-9 to TRBJ2-3, with D possibly matching TRBD2 (5 bases). CDR3 length: 13 residues. With 4 bases removed from V and 4 bases from J, the gap between germline ends came to 9 bases. Looked up from germline, CDR1 is SEHNR and CDR2 is FQNEAQ (reference sequence). The CDR3 spells CASSYGLSDTQYF. The CDR3 DNA is TGTGCCAGCAGCTACGGACTCTCAGATACGCAGTATTTT.

The table lists this clone with a few counts. The chain joins TRBV4-1 to TRBJ1-4; D is unclear. V was pared by 4 bases and J by 5 bases, with 14 bases between. CDR1 and CDR2 (germline): MGHRA, YSYEKL. The CDR3 runs to 15 residues. The CDR3 nucleotides are TGCGCCAGCAGCCCGGGGTCTGTCCGGAATGAAAAACTGTTTTTT. As protein: CASSPGSVRNEKLFF.

In this sample, this clone turned up a few times. This chain connects TRBV7-3 to TRBJ2-5; TRBD1 aligns across 8 bases. Germline CDR1 reads SGHTA; CDR2 reads FQGTGA. V lost 5 bases and J lost 4; bases outside the gene matches: 3. The CDR3 has 13 residues. CDR3 sequence (DNA): TGTGCCAGCAGCGCAGGGGGCGGAGAGACCCAGTACTTC. It specifies CASSAGGGETQYF.